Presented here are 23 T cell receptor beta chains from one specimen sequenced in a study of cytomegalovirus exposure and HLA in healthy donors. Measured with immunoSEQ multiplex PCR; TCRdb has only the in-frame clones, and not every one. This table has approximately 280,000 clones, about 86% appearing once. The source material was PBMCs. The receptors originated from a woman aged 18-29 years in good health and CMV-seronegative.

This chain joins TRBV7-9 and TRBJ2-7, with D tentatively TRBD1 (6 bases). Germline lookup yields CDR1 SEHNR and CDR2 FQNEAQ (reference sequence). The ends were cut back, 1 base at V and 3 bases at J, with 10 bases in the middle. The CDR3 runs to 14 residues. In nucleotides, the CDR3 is TGTGCCAGCAGCTTAGGGACAGCATTCTACGAGCAGTACTTC. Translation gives CASSLGTAFYEQYF.

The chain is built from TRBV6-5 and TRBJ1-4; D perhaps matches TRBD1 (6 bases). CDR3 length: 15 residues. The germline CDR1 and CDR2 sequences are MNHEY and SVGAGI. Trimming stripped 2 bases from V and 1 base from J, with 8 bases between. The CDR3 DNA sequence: TGTGCCAGCAGTTACAACAGGGAAACTAATGAAAAACTGTTTTTT. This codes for CASSYNRETNEKLFF.

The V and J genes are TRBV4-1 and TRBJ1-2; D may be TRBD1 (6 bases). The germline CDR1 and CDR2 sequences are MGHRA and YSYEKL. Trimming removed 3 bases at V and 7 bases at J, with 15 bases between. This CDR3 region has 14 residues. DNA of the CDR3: TGCGCCAGCAGCCAGGCGGTACAGGGCCGTGGCTACACCTTC. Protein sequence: CASSQAVQGRGYTF.

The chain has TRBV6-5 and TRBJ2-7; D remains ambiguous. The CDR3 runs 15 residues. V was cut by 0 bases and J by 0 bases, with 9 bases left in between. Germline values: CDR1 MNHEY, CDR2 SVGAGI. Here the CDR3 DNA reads TGTGCCAGCAGTTACTCCCATATTAGCTCCTACGAGCAGTACTTC. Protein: CASSYSHISSYEQYF.

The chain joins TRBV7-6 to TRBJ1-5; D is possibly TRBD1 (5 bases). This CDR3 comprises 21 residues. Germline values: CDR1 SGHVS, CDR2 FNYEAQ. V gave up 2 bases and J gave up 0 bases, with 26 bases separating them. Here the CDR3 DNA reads TGTGCCAGCAGCTTAAACACTTGGGACCGGGAGGGGCCCTATAGCAATCAGCCCCAGCATTTT. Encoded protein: CASSLNTWDREGPYSNQPQHF.

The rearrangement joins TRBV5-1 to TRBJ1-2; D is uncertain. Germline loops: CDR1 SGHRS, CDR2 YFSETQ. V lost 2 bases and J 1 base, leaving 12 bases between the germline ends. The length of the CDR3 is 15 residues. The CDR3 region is CASSFHPGNNYGYTF. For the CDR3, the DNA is TGCGCCAGCAGCTTTCACCCAGGAAATAACTATGGCTACACCTTC.

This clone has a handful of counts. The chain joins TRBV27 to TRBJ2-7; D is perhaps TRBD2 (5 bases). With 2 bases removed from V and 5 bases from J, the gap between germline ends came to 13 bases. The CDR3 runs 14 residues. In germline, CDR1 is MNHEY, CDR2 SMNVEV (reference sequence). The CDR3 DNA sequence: TGTGCCAGCAGTTTAGAGCGGTATACGGACGAGCAGTACTTC. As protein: CASSLERYTDEQYF.

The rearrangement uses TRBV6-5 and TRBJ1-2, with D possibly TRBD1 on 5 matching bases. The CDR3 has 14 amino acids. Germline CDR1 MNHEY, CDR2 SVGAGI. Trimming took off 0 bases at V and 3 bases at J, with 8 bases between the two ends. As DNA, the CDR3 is TGTGCCAGCAGTTACTCAGACAGATACTATGGCTACACCTTC. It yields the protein CASSYSDRYYGYTF.

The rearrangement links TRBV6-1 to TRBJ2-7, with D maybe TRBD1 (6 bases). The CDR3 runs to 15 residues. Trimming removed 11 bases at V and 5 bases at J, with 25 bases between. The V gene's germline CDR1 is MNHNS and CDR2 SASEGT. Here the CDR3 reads CALGLKWQGKNEQYF. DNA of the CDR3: TGTGCCCTCGGCCTTAAGTGGCAGGGGAAAAACGAGCAGTACTTC.

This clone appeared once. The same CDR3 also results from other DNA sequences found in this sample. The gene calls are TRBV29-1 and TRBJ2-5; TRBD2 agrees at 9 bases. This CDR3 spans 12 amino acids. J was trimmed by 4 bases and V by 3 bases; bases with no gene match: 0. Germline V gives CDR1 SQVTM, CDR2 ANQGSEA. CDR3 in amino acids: CSVERGGETQYF. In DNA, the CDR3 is TGCAGCGTTGAGCGGGGGGGAGAGACCCAGTACTTC.

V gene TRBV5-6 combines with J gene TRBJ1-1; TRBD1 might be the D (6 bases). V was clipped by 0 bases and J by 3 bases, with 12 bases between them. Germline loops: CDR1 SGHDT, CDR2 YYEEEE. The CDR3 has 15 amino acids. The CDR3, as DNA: TGTGCCAGCAGCTTGGGGCGGGGGGCCTACACTGAAGCTTTCTTT. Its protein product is CASSLGRGAYTEAFF.

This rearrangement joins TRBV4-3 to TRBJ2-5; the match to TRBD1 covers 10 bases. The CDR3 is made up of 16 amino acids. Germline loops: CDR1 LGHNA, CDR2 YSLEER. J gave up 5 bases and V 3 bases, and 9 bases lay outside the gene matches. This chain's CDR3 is CASSHHPEDRGETQYF. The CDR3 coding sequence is TGCGCCAGCAGCCATCATCCGGAGGACAGGGGGGAGACCCAGTACTTC.

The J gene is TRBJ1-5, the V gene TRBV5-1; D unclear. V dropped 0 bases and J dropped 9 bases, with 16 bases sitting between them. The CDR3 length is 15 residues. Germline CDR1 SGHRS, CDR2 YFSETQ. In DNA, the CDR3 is TGCGCCAGCAGCTTGGTCGGGGAATCTACCTCGCCCCAGCATTTT. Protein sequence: CASSLVGESTSPQHF. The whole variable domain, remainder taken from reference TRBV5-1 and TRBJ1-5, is KAGVTQTPRYLIKTRGQQVTLSCSPISGHRSVSWYQQTPGQGLQFLFEYFSETQRNKGNFPGRFSGRQFSNSRSEMNVSTLELGDSALYLCASSLVGESTSPQHFGDGTRLSIL.

Written as DNA, the CDR3 is TGTGCCAGCACCCCAGGACTAGCGGGAGAAACCGGGGAGCTGTTTTTT. It is translated as CASTPGLAGETGELFF. This chain connects TRBV9 to TRBJ2-2, with 13 bases identical to TRBD2. The germline V gene has CDR1 SGDLS and CDR2 YYNGEE. This CDR3 region has 16 residues. Trimming at V came to 6 bases and at J to 5 bases, leaving 7 bases not matched to a gene.

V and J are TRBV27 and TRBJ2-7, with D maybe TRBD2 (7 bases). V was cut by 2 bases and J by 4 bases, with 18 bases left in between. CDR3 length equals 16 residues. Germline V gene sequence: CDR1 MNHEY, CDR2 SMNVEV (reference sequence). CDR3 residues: CASSLKVARGGYEQYF. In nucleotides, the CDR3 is TGTGCCAGCAGTTTAAAAGTGGCTAGGGGGGGGTACGAGCAGTACTTC.

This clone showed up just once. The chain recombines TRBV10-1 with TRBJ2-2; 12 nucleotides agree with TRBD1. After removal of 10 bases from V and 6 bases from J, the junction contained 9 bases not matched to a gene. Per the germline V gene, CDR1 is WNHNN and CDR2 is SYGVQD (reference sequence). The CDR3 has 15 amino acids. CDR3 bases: TGCGCCACCGAAGCGGGACAGGGGGCATCCGGGGAGCTGTTTTTT. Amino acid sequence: CATEAGQGASGELFF.

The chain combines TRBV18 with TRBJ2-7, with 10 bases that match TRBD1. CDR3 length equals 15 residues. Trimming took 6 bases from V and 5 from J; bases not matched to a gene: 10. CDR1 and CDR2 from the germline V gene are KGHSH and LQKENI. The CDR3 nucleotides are TGTGCCAGCTCTCCGACGGGACAGGGGCGGGACGAGCAGTACTTC. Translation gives CASSPTGQGRDEQYF.

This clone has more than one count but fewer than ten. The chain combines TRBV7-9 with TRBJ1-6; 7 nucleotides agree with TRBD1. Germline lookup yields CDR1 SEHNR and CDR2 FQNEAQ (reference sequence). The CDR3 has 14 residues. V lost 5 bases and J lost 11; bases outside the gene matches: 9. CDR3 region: CASSRQGGSPPLHF. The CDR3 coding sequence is TGTGCCAGCAGCCGACAGGGCGGTTCACCACCCCTCCACTTT.

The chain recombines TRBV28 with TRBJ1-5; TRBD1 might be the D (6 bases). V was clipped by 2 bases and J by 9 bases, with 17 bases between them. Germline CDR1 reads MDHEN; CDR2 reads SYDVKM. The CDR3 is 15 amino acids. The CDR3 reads CASSLTGQGQRPQHF. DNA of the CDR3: TGTGCCAGCAGTTTAACGGGCCAGGGGCAGAGGCCCCAGCATTTT. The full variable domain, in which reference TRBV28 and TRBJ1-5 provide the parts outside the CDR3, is DVKVTQSSRYLVKRTGEKVFLECVQDMDHENMFWYRQDPGLGLRLIYFSYDVKMKEKGDIPEGYSVSREKKERFSLILESASTNQTSMYLCASSLTGQGQRPQHFGDGTRLSIL.

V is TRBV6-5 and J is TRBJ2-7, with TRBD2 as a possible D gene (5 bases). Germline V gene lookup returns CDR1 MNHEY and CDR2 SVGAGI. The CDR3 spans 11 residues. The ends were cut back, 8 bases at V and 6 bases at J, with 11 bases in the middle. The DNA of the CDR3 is TGTGCCAGCGGACTCCCCGCCGAGCAGTACTTC. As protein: CASGLPAEQYF.

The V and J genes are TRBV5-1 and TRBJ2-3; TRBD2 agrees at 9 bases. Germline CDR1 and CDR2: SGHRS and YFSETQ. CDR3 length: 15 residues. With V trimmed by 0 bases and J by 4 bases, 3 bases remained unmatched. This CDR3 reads CASSLGSGGPDTQYF. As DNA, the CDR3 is TGCGCCAGCAGCTTGGGTAGCGGGGGACCAGATACGCAGTATTTT.

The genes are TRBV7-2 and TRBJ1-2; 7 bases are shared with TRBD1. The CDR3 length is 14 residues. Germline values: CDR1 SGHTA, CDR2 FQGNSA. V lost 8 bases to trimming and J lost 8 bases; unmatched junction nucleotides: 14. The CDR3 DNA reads TGTGCCAGCGAGAGGGGCAGGGGGGCTGAGGGCTACACCTTC. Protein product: CASERGRGAEGYTF.

CDR3 sequence (DNA): TGTGCCAGCAGCGCCGTCGGAGGCACTGAAGCTTTCTTT. Protein: CASSAVGGTEAFF. The genes are TRBV7-8 and TRBJ1-1; D is unresolved. Trimming cost V 5 bases and J 4 bases, with 11 bases left between them. From germline, CDR1 is SGHVS and CDR2 FQNEAQ. The CDR3 has 13 amino acids.